This TCR beta chain derives from a study of chemoradiotherapy in HPV16-positive cancers. To note about this clone: The antigen is undetermined.

V was clipped by 2 bases and J by 0 bases, with 11 bases between them. This CDR3 has 16 amino acids. CDR1 is MNHNS, CDR2 SASEGT, per germline. Using immunoSEQ multiplex PCR, the repertoire was profiled, and TCRdb retains in-frame clones only, with some absent. The sample records roughly 12,000 clones, around 80% being singletons. Points from the study as a whole: For HPV16-positive patients, expanding HPV-responsive T cells associated with longer recurrence-free survival.

The chain joins TRBV6-1 to TRBJ1-3, with TRBD1 as a possible D gene (6 bases). This TCR came from a human donor with HPV-associated anogenital cancer. Sample collection was performed from a patient who underwent chemoradiotherapy. CDR3 protein: CASSEMRGSSGNTIYF. For the CDR3, the DNA is TGTGCCAGCAGTGAAATGAGGGGGAGCTCTGGAAACACCATATATTTT.